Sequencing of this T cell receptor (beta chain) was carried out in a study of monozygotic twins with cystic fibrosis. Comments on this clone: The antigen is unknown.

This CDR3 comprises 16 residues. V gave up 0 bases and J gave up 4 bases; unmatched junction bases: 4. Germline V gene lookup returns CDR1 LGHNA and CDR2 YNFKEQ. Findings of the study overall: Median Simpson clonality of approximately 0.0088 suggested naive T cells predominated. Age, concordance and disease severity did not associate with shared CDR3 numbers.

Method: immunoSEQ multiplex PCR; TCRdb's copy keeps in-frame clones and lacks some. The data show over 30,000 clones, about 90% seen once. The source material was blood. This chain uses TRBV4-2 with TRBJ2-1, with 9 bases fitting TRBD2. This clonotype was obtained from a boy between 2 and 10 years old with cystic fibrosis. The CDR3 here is CASSQDSRGGYNEQFF. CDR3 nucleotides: TGTGCCAGCAGCCAAGATTCGCGGGGGGGGTACAATGAGCAGTTCTTC.